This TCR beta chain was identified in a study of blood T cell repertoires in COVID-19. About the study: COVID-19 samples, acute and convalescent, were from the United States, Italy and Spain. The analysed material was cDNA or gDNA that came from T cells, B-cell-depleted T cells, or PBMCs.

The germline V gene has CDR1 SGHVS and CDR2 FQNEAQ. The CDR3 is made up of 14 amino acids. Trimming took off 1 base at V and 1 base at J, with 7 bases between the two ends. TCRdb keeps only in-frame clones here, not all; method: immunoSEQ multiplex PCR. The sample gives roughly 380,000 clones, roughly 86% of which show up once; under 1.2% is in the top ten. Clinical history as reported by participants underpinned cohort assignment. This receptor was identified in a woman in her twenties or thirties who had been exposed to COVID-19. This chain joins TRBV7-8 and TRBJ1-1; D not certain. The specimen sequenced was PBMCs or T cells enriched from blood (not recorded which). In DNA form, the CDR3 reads TGTGCCAGCAGCTTAGATCGACAGAACACTGAAGCTTTCTTT. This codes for CASSLDRQNTEAFF.